The source of this T cell receptor beta chain is a study of T cells after yellow fever vaccination. The CDR3 has 12 residues. In germline, CDR1 is SGHRS, CDR2 YFSETQ. Trimming left V 3 bases short and J 5 bases short, with 6 bases between. TCRdb itself ran the 5' RACE reads through MiXCR, one entry per CDR3 protein. The sample consists of some 500,000 distinct CDR3 sequences, approximately 13% of them appearing once. The chain combines TRBV5-1 with TRBJ2-1; maybe TRBD2 (5 bases). The specimen was PBMCs, collected on the day of the yellow fever booster vaccination. The source is a man under 40 who received the YFV17D yellow fever vaccine. The CDR3 protein is CASSSRDNEQFF. The CDR3 DNA reads TGCGCCAGCAGCTCGAGGGACAATGAGCAGTTCTTC.